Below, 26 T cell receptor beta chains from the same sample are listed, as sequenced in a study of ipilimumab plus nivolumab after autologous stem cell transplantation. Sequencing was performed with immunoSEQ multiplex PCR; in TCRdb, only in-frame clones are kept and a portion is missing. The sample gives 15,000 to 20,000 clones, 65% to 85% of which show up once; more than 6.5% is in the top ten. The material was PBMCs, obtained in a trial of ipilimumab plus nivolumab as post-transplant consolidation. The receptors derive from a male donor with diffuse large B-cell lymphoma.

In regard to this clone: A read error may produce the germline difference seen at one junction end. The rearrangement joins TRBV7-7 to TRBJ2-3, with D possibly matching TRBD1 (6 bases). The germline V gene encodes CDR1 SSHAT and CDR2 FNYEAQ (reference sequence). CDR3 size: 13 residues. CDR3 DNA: TGTGCTAGCAGCTTTGAGGGGGAAGATACGCAGTATTTT. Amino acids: CASSFEGEDTQYF.

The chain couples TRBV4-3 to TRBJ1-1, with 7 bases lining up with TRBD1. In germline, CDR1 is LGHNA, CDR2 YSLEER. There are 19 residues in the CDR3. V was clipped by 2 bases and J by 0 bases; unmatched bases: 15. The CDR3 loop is CASSQRDRAELPMNTEAFF. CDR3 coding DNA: TGCGCCAGCAGCCAACGTGACAGGGCCGAACTGCCGATGAACACTGAAGCTTTCTTT.

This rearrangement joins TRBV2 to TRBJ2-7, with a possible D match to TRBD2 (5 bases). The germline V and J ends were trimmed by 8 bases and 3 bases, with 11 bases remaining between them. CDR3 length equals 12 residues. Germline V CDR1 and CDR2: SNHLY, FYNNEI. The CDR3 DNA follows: TGTGCCAGCGGGAGTGGTTACTACGAGCAGTACTTC. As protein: CASGSGYYEQYF. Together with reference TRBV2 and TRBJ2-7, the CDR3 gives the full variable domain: EPEVTQTPSHQVTQMGQEVILRCVPISNHLYFYWYRQILGQKVEFLVSFYNNEISEKSEIFDDQFSVERPDGSNFTLKIRSTKLEDSAMYFCASGSGYYEQYFGPGTRLTVT.

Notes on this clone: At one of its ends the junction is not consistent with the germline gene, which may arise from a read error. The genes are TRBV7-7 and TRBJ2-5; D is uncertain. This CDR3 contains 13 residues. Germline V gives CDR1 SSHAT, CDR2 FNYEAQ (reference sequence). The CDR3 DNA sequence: TGTGCTAGCAGCTTAGTAGGGCAAGAGACCCAGTACTTC. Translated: CASSLVGQETQYF. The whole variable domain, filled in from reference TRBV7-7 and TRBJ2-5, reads GAGVSQSPRYKVTKRGQDVTLRCDPISSHATLYWYQQALGQGPEFLTYFNYEAQPDKSGLPSDRFSAERPEGSISTLTIQRTEQRDSAMYRCASSLVGQETQYFGPGTRLLVL.

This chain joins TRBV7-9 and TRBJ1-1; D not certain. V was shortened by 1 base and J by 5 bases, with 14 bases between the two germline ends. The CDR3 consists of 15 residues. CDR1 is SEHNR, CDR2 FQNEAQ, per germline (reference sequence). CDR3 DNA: TGTGCCAGCAGCTTAGAACCGGGAGAATGGACTGAAGCTTTCTTT. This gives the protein CASSLEPGEWTEAFF.

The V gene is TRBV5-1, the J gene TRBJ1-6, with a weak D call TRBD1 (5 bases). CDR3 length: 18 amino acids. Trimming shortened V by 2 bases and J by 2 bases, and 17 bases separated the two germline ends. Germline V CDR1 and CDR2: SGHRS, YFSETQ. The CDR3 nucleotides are TGCGCCAGCAGCTTAAGCTTCCGGGACCTAACCTATAATTCACCCCTCCACTTT. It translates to CASSLSFRDLTYNSPLHF.

Written as DNA, the CDR3 is TGCGCCAGCAGCCTAGGACCGAACACCGGGGAGCTGTTTTTT. Translated, it gives CASSLGPNTGELFF. The genes are TRBV4-1 and TRBJ2-2, with no clear D. The CDR3 has 14 amino acids. Trimming removed 4 bases at V and 0 bases at J, with 6 bases between. The germline CDR1 and CDR2 sequences are MGHRA and YSYEKL.

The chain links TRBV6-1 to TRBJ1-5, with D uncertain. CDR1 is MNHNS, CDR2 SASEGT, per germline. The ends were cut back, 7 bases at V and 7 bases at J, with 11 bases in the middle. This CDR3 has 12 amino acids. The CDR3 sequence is CASTRGNQPQHF. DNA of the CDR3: TGTGCCAGCACTCGGGGTAACCAGCCCCAGCATTTT.

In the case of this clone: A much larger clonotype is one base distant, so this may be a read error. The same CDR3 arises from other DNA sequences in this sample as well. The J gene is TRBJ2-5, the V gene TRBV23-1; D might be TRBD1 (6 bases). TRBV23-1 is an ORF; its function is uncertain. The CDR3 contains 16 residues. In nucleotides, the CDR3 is TGTGCCAGCAGTCAATTGGGACACCAAATTGAAGAGACCCAGTACTTC. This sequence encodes CASSQLGHQIEETQYF.

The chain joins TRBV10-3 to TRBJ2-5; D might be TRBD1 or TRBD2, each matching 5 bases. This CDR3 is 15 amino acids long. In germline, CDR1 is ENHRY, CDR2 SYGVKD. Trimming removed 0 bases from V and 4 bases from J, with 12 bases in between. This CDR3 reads CAISESRGVTETQYF. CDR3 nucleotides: TGTGCCATCAGTGAGTCGAGGGGAGTGACAGAGACCCAGTACTTC.

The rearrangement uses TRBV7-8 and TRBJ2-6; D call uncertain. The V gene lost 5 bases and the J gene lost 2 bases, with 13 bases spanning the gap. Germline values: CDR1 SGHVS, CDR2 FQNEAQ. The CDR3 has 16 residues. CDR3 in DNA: TGTGCCAGCAGCGAACTACGGGCTGCTGGGGCCAACGTCCTGACTTTC. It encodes CASSELRAAGANVLTF.

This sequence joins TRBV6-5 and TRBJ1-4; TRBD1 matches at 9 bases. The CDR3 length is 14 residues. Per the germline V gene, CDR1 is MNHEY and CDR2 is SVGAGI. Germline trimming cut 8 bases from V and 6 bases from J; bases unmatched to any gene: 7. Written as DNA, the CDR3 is TGTGCCAGCCAACCGACAGGGGGGGATGAAAAACTGTTTTTT. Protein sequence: CASQPTGGDEKLFF.

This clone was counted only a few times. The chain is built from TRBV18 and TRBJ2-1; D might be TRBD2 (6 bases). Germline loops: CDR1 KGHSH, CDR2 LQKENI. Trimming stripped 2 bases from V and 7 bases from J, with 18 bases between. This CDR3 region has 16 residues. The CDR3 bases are TGTGCCAGCTCACCATCCACTAGCCCCCTGGGGAATGAGCAGTTCTTC. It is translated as CASSPSTSPLGNEQFF.

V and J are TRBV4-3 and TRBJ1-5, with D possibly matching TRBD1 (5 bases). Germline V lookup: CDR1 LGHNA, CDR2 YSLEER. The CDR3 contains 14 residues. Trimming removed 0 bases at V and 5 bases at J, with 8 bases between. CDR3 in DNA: TGCGCCAGCAGCCAAGATCAGGGATATCAGCCCCAGCATTTT. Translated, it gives CASSQDQGYQPQHF.

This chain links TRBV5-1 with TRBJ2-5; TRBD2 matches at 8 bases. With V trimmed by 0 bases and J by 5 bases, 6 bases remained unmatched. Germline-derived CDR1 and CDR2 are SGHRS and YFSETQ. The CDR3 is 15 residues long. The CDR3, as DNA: TGCGCCAGCAGCTTGGCCTGGGCTAGCGGGGAGACCCAGTACTTC. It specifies CASSLAWASGETQYF. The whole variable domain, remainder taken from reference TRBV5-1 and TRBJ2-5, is KAGVTQTPRYLIKTRGQQVTLSCSPISGHRSVSWYQQTPGQGLQFLFEYFSETQRNKGNFPGRFSGRQFSNSRSEMNVSTLELGDSALYLCASSLAWASGETQYFGPGTRLLVL.

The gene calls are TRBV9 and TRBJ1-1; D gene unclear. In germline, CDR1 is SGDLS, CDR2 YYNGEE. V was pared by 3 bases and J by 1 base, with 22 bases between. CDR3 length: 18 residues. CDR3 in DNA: TGTGCCAGCAGCGGAGTGGTTAGTGGGCACTTTCGGAACACTGAAGCTTTCTTT. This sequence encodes CASSGVVSGHFRNTEAFF. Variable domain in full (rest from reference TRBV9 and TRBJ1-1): DSGVTQTPKHLITATGQRVTLRCSPRSGDLSVYWYQQSLDQGLQFLIQYYNGEERAKGNILERFSAQQFPDLHSELNLSSLELGDSALYFCASSGVVSGHFRNTEAFFGQGTRLTVV.

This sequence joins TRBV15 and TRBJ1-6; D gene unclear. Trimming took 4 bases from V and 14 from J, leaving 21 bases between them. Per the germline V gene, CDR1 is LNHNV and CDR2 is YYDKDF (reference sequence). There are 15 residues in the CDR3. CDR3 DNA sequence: TGTGCCACCAGCACCGGACTAGGCCCGGGCTCGGCCCTCCACTTT. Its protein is CATSTGLGPGSALHF.

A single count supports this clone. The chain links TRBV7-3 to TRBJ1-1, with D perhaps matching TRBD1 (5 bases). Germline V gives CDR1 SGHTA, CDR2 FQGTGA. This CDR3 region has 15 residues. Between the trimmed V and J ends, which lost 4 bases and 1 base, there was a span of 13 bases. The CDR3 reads CASSWDGGSNTEAFF. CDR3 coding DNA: TGTGCCAGCAGCTGGGATGGGGGATCGAACACTGAAGCTTTCTTT.

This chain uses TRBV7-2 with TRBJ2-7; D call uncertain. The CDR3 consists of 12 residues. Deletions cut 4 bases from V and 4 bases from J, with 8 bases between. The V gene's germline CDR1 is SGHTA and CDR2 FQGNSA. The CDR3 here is CASSSGTYEQYF. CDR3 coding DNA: TGTGCCAGCAGCTCTGGAACTTACGAGCAGTACTTC.

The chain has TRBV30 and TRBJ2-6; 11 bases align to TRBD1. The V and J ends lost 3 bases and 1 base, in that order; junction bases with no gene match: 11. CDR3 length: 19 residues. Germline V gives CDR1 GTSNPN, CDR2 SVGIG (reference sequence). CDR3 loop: CAWRDRGLSSGSGANVLTF. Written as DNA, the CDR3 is TGTGCCTGGAGGGACAGGGGGCTGAGTAGTGGGTCTGGGGCCAACGTCCTGACTTTC.

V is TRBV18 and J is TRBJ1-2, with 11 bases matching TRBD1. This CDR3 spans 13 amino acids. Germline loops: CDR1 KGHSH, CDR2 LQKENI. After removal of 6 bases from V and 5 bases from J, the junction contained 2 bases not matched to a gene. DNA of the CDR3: TGTGCCAGCTCCGGACAGGGGGCTTATGGCTACACCTTC. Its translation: CASSGQGAYGYTF.

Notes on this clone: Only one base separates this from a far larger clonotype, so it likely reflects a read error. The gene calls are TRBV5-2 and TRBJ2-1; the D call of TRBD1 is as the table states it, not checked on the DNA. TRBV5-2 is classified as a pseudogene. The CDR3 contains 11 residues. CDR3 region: CASTLGDEQFF. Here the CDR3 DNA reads TGTGCCAGCACCCTAGGGGATGAGCAGTTCTTC.

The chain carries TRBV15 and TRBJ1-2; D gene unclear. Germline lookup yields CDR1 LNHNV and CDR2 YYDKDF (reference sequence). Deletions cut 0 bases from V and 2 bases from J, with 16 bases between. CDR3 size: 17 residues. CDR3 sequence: CATSRDYLFLGNYGYTF. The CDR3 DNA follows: TGTGCCACCAGCAGAGATTATTTGTTCTTGGGGAACTATGGCTACACCTTC.

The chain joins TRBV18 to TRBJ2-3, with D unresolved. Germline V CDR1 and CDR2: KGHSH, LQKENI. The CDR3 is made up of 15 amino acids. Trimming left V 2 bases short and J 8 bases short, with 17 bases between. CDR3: CASSPASSLGSTQYF. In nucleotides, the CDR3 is TGTGCCAGCTCACCAGCGAGCTCCCTGGGTTCTACGCAGTATTTT. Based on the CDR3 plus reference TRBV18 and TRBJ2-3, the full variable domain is NAGVMQNPRHLVRRRGQEARLRCSPMKGHSHVYWYRQLPEEGLKFMVYLQKENIIDESGMPKERFSAEFPKEGPSILRIQQVVRGDSAAYFCASSPASSLGSTQYFGPGTRLTVL.

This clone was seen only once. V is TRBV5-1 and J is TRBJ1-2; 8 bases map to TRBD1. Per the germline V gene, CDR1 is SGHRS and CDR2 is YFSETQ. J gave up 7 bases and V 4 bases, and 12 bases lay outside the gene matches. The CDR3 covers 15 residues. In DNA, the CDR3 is TGCGCCAGCAGCGAGCCGGGGACAGGACCTCGTGGCTACACCTTC. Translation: CASSEPGTGPRGYTF.

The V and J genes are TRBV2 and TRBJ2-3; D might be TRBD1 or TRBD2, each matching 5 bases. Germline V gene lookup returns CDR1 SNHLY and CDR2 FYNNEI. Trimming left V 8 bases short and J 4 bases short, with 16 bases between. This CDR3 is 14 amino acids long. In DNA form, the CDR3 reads TGTGCCAGCCTAGAGGTGGGGGTTTCAGATACGCAGTATTTT. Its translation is CASLEVGVSDTQYF.